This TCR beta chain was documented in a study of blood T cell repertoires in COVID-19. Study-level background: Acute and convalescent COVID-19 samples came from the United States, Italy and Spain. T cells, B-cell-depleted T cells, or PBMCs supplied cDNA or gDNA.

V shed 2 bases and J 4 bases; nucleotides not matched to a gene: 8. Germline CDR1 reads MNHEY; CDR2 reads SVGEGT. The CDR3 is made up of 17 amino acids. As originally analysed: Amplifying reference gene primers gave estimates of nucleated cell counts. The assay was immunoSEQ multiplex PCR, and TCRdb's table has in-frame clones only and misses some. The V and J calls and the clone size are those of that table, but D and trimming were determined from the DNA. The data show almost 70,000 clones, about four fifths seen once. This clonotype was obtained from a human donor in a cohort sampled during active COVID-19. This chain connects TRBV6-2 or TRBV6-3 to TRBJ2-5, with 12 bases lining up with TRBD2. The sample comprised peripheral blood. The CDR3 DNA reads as TGTGCCAGCAGTTACAAGAGACTAGCGGGAGTAAGAGAGACCCAGTACTTC. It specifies CASSYKRLAGVRETQYF.